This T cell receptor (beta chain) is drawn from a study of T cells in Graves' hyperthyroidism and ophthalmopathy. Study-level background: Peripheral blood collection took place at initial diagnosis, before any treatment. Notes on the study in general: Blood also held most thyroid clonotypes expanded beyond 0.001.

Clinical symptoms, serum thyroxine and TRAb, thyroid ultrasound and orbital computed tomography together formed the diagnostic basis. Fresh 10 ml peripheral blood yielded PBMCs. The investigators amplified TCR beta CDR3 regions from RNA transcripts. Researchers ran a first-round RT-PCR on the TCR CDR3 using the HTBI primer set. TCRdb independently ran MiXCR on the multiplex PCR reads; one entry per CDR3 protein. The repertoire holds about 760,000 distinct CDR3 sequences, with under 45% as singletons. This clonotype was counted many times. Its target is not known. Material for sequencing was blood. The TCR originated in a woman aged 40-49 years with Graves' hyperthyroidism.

CDR3 region: CASIPDRPNSPLHF. The CDR3 DNA reads as TGTGCCAGCATTCCGGACAGGCCGAATTCACCCCTCCACTTT. V is TRBV2 and J is TRBJ1-6, with 7 bases lining up with TRBD1. The V and J ends lost 7 bases and 7 bases, in that order; junction bases with no gene match: 7. The V gene's germline CDR1 is SNHLY and CDR2 FYNNEI. The CDR3 has 14 residues.